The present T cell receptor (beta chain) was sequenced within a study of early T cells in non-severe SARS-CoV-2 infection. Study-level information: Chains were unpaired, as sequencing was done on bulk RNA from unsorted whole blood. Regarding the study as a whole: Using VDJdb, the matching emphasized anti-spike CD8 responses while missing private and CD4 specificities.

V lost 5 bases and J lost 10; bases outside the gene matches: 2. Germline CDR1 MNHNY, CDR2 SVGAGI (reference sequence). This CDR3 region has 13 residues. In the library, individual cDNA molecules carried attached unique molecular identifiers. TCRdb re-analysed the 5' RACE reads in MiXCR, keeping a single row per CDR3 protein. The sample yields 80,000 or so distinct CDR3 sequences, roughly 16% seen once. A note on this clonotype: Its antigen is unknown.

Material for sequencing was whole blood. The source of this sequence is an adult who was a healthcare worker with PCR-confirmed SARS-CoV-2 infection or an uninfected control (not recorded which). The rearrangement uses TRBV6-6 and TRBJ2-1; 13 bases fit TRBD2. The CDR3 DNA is TGTGCCAGCAGTCGGGGACTAGCGGGAGAGCAGTTCTTC. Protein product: CASSRGLAGEQFF.